These 14 T cell receptor beta chains originate from one sample sequenced in a study of blood T cell repertoires in COVID-19. Sequencing was performed with immunoSEQ multiplex PCR; in TCRdb, only in-frame clones are kept and a portion is missing. The profile shows over 250,000 clones, approximately 90% of them singletons. Sequenced: PBMCs or T cells enriched from blood (not recorded which). These receptors all come from a woman aged 60-75 years in a cohort exposed to, infected with or recovered from COVID-19 (not recorded which).

The CDR3 DNA reads TGTGCCAGCAGTGGTCCAGGGGCGACTGAAGCTTTCTTT. This gives the protein CASSGPGATEAFF. This rearrangement joins TRBV28 to TRBJ1-1, with D tentatively TRBD1 (6 bases). Germline lookup yields CDR1 MDHEN and CDR2 SYDVKM. Between the trimmed V and J ends, which lost 5 bases and 5 bases, there was a span of 12 bases. The CDR3 spans 13 residues.

The chain uses TRBV7-9 and TRBJ1-6; D perhaps matches TRBD1 (5 bases). The CDR3 is made up of 15 amino acids. Trimming pared 5 bases from V and 6 bases from J, leaving 14 bases between. The germline CDR1 and CDR2 sequences are SEHNR and FQNEAQ (reference sequence). The CDR3 region has the DNA TGTGCCAGCAGCCCGTCCACAGGTCTTAATTCACCCCTCCACTTT. Protein: CASSPSTGLNSPLHF.

The chain employs TRBV10-3 and TRBJ2-2; 14 bases match TRBD2. Per the germline V gene, CDR1 is ENHRY and CDR2 is SYGVKD. V shed 2 bases and J 3 bases; nucleotides not matched to a gene: 8. The CDR3 is 19 amino acids. CDR3 protein: CAISEPLTSGRADTGELFF. Written as DNA, the CDR3 is TGTGCCATCAGTGAGCCACTGACTAGCGGGAGGGCGGACACCGGGGAGCTGTTTTTT.

This sequence joins TRBV7-5 and TRBJ2-7; the D call of TRBD1 is as the table states it, not checked on the DNA. TRBV7-5 counts as a pseudogene. CDR3 size: 15 residues. CDR3 nucleotides: TGTGCCAGAAGCCCACCCGGGACAGGGGCCTACGAGCAGTACTTC. Translated, it gives CARSPPGTGAYEQYF.

This chain connects TRBV3-1 (or the pseudogene TRBV3-2) to TRBJ2-7; a possible D gene is TRBD2 (5 bases). The CDR3 runs 15 residues. With 5 bases removed from V and 3 bases from J, the gap between germline ends came to 17 bases. Germline loops: CDR1 LGHDT, CDR2 YNNKEL (reference sequence). CDR3 region: CASSSSLVGDYEQYF. CDR3 sequence (DNA): TGTGCCAGCAGCTCTTCACTCGTGGGAGACTACGAGCAGTACTTC.

Points on this clone: Other DNA sequences within the sample encode an identical CDR3. CDR3 residues: CASSLRGSYEQYF. DNA for the CDR3: TGTGCCAGCAGTCTAAGGGGCTCCTACGAGCAGTACTTC. This chain uses TRBV27 with TRBJ2-7; D might be TRBD1 (5 bases). Germline assignment: CDR1 MNHEY and CDR2 SMNVEV (reference sequence). Trimming took off 5 bases at V and 0 bases at J, with 8 bases between the two ends. CDR3 size: 13 residues.

The rearrangement uses TRBV2 and TRBJ2-5; tentatively, D is TRBD2 (7 bases). Germline V gives CDR1 SNHLY, CDR2 FYNNEI. This CDR3 has 13 amino acids. V lost 5 bases and J 4 bases, leaving 11 bases between the germline ends. CDR3 residues: CASSTRGGETQYF. The CDR3 nucleotides read TGTGCCAGCAGTACAAGGGGGGGAGAGACCCAGTACTTC.

This rearrangement joins TRBV27 to TRBJ2-1; D possibly corresponds to TRBD2 (6 bases). Trimming shortened V by 0 bases and J by 12 bases, and 12 bases separated the two germline ends. The CDR3 sequence is 13 residues long. The germline CDR1 and CDR2 sequences are MNHEY and SMNVEV (reference sequence). The CDR3 loop is CASSLSSGAGQFF. The CDR3 bases are TGTGCCAGCAGTTTATCGAGCGGAGCGGGGCAGTTCTTC.

This clone was counted a single time. CDR3 nucleotides: TGTGCCTGGAGTGGACAGGGCTACGAGCAGTACTTC. Its protein product is CAWSGQGYEQYF. The rearrangement joins TRBV30 to TRBJ2-7, with 7 bases lining up with TRBD1. Germline lookup yields CDR1 GTSNPN and CDR2 SVGIG (reference sequence). The CDR3 is 12 amino acids. Trimming took 1 base from V and 3 from J; bases not matched to a gene: 0.

V is TRBV28 and J is TRBJ1-1; D remains ambiguous. The germline V gene has CDR1 MDHEN and CDR2 SYDVKM. The ends were cut back, 11 bases at V and 1 base at J, with 14 bases in the middle. The CDR3 extends over 13 amino acids. The CDR3 DNA is TGTGCCGCCGGGCGGGATCAGAACACTGAAGCTTTCTTT. Amino acid sequence: CAAGRDQNTEAFF.

The genes are TRBV25-1 and TRBJ2-7; 15 positions agree with TRBD2. J lost 2 bases, V lost 4 bases, and 6 bases had no gene match. From germline, CDR1 is MGHDK and CDR2 SYGVNS. This CDR3 comprises 17 residues. The CDR3 region is CASSGWTSGREPYEQYF. In DNA, the CDR3 is TGTGCCAGCAGTGGCTGGACTAGCGGGAGGGAACCCTACGAGCAGTACTTC.

The rearrangement links TRBV6-6 to TRBJ2-1; 10 positions agree with TRBD2. Germline V gives CDR1 MNHNY, CDR2 SVGAGI (reference sequence). After removal of 6 bases from V and 8 bases from J, the junction contained 7 bases not matched to a gene. The CDR3 contains 14 residues. The DNA for the CDR3 is TGTGCCAGCAGGACGAGTAGCGGGAGGCATGAGCAGTTCTTC. Translation: CASRTSSGRHEQFF.

This rearrangement joins TRBV11-2 to TRBJ2-1, with TRBD1 identical over 9 bases. This CDR3 contains 17 residues. With 2 bases clipped from V and 8 bases from J, the junction kept 13 bases outside the gene matches. Germline CDR1 and CDR2: SGHAT and FQNNGV. The CDR3 DNA reads as TGTGCCAGCAGCTTATCTCCGGGACAGGGTCGAAGGGATGAGCAGTTCTTC. Protein sequence: CASSLSPGQGRRDEQFF. The full variable domain, its missing parts supplied by reference TRBV11-2 and TRBJ2-1, is EAGVAQSPRYKIIEKRQSVAFWCNPISGHATLYWYQQILGQGPKLLIQFQNNGVVDDSQLPKDRFSAERLKGVDSTLKIQPAKLEDSAVYLCASSLSPGQGRRDEQFFGPGTRLTVL.

This sequence joins TRBV19 and TRBJ2-5, with TRBD1 matching over 10 bases. Germline CDR1 LNHDA, CDR2 SQIVND (reference sequence). Germline trimming cut 3 bases from V and 5 bases from J; bases unmatched to any gene: 6. The CDR3 is 15 amino acids. Here the CDR3 reads CASSMVTGGRETQYF. In DNA form, the CDR3 reads TGTGCCAGTAGTATGGTGACAGGGGGCCGGGAGACCCAGTACTTC.